The 5 T cell receptor beta chains below were found in one sample sequenced in a study of shared clonotypes between healthy human individuals (dated by TCRdb to the early 2020s). The library relied on the immunoSEQ multiplex PCR assay. As stored in TCRdb, this immuneACCESS dataset retains in-frame rearrangements with V and J assigned. A fraction of the clones does not appear; measured against another copy, unresolved V genes explain less than half of the discrepancy, and the remainder lacks a known reason. The table for this sample lists around 1.6 million clones; 95% to 99% of them were counted only once. Roughly 0.45% of the sample goes to the ten largest clones. The material sequenced was naive CD4+ T cells sorted from blood. The sample's cell subset or site label, in plain terms: CD45RA+ positively selected. These receptors all stem from a man between 25 and 39 years old in good health.

V is TRBV5-4 and J is TRBJ2-3; TRBD1 is a possible D gene (6 bases). V shed 5 bases and J shed 0 bases, with 19 bases lying between them. Germline values: CDR1 SGHNT, CDR2 YYREEE (reference sequence). This CDR3 is built from 17 residues. The CDR3 protein is CASSRAGQRTSTDTQYF. In DNA form, the CDR3 reads TGTGCCAGCAGTCGCGCCGGACAGAGGACTAGCACAGATACGCAGTATTTT.

The chain uses TRBV29-1 and TRBJ1-4, with D perhaps matching TRBD1 (5 bases). Per the germline V gene, CDR1 is SQVTM and CDR2 is ANQGSEA. The CDR3 runs to 11 residues. Trimming shortened V by 7 bases and J by 13 bases, and 16 bases separated the two germline ends. CDR3 sequence reads: CSGIGGRGLFF. DNA for the CDR3: TGCAGCGGGATTGGGGGTCGCGGACTGTTTTTT.

V gene TRBV28 combines with J gene TRBJ2-7; D tentatively fits TRBD1 or TRBD2 (5 bases each). Trimming stripped 5 bases from V and 6 bases from J, with 20 bases between. CDR1 and CDR2 from the germline V gene are MDHEN and SYDVKM. The CDR3 covers 15 residues. This chain's CDR3 is CASSAHGWKRGEQYF. CDR3 bases: TGTGCCAGCAGTGCCCATGGTTGGAAGAGGGGCGAGCAGTACTTC.

This sequence joins TRBV11-2 and TRBJ2-2, with 9 positions matching TRBD2. This CDR3 spans 15 amino acids. Germline loops: CDR1 SGHAT, CDR2 FQNNGV. V shed 2 bases and J 5 bases; nucleotides not matched to a gene: 3. CDR3 amino acids: CASSLTSGPTGELFF. The DNA for the CDR3 is TGTGCCAGCAGCTTAACTAGCGGGCCTACCGGGGAGCTGTTTTTT.

In regard to this clone: At the DNA level, this CDR3 is encoded by other sequences in the same sample as well. The V gene is TRBV7-9, the J gene TRBJ1-1; possible D gene TRBD1, 5 bases. V lost 1 base and J 8 bases, leaving 11 bases between the germline ends. The CDR3 spans 13 residues. The germline V gene encodes CDR1 SEHNR and CDR2 FQNEAQ (reference sequence). The CDR3 nucleotides are TGTGCCAGCAGCTTAGAGACAGATACCGAAGCTTTCTTT. Translation: CASSLETDTEAFF.